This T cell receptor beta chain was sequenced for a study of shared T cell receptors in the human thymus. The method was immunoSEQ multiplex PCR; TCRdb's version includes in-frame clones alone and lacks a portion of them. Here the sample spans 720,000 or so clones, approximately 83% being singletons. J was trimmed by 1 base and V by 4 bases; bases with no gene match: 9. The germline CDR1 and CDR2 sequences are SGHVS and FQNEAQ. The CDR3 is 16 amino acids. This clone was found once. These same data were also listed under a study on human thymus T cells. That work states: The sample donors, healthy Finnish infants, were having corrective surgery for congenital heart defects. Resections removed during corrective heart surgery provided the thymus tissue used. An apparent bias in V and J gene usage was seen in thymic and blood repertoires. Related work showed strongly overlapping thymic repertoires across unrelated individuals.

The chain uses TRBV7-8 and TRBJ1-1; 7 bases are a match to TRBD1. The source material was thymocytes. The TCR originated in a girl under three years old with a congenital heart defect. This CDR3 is CASSCRGQTKNTEAFF. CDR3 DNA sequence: TGTGCCAGCAGCTGTCGGGGACAGACAAAGAACACTGAAGCTTTCTTT.